The clone carrying this T cell receptor (beta chain) was observed many times. The germline V gene has CDR1 SGHTA and CDR2 FQGNSA. Trimming cost V 1 base and J 8 bases; bases outside gene matches: 3. The CDR3 extends over 13 amino acids. The sample belongs to a study of naive and memory T cell subsets. The library had UMIs added by 3' ligation of an oligonucleotide to TCR cDNA. RNA was extracted from approximately 2.6 ml of whole blood of healthy adults. Four PCR rounds used nested alpha and beta constant region primers plus the SP2 primer. TCRdb ran MiXCR on the 5' RACE reads and lists one entry per CDR3 protein. This table has over 45,000 distinct CDR3 sequences, under 10% appearing once.

The genes are TRBV7-2 and TRBJ1-2; TRBD1 agrees at 8 bases. The sequence was collected from a female donor in good health. CDR3 coding DNA: TGTGCCAGCAGCTTAGGACAGGGGAGCGGCTACACCTTC. It encodes CASSLGQGSGYTF.